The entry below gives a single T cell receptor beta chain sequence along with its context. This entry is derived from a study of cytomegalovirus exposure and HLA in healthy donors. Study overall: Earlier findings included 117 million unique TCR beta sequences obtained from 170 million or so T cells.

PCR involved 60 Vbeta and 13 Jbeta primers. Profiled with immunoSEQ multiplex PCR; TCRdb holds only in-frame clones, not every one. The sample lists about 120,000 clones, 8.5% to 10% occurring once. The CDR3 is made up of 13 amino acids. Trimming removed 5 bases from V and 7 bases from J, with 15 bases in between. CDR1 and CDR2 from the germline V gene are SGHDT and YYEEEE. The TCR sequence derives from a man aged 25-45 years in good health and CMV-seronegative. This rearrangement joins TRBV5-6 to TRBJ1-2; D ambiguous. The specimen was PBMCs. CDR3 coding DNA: TGTGCCAGCAGTCTTCTTCAGGCGCTTGGCTACACCTTC. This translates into CASSLLQALGYTF.